Listed below are T cell receptor beta chains from one sample, sequenced in a study of post-analysis software for immune sequencing data. TCRdb reprocessed the PCR reads with MiXCR, giving one entry per CDR3 protein. The sample has hundreds of thousands of distinct CDR3 sequences; 30% are singletons. The sequenced material came from blood. The origin of the receptors is a girl aged 5-17 years with multiple sclerosis. Both conserved end residues are part of each CDR3. The D gene is left open where the match is weak. Where a row states a size, it is once, few, many or the class of an expanded clone; other rows omit it.

>TRBV20-1|TRBJ2-1|NA|TRBD2
CSAHLAGGVNEQFF
TGCAGTGCCCATCTAGCGGGGGGGGTCAATGAGCAGTTCTTC
>TRBV5-4|TRBJ1-2|NA|TRBD1
CASNFWGQHGYTF
TGTGCCAGCAACTTTTGGGGACAGCATGGCTACACCTTC
>TRBV5-1|TRBJ2-1|NA|TRBD1
CASSLEPREAGGRYEQFF
TGCGCCAGCAGCTTGGAGCCTCGTGAGGCAGGGGGCAGGTATGAGCAGTTCTTC
>TRBV6-5|TRBJ2-1|NA|NA
CASSSPEFSYNEQFF
TGTGCCAGCAGTTCCCCCGAATTCTCCTACAATGAGCAGTTCTTC
>TRBV29-1|TRBJ2-7|many|TRBD1
CSVGQGSYEQYF
TGCAGCGTTGGACAGGGGTCCTACGAGCAGTACTTC
>TRBV6-5|TRBJ2-5|many|NA
CASSTRQETQYF
TGTGCCAGCAGCACCAGACAAGAGACCCAGTACTTC
>TRBV12-3/TRBV12-4|TRBJ2-5|NA|NA
CASSPGILGETQYF
TGTGCCAGCAGTCCGGGGATTCTGGGAGAGACCCAGTACTTC
>TRBV6-2/TRBV6-3|TRBJ1-5|few|NA
CASSSDNNQPQHF
TGTGCCAGCAGCTCAGACAACAATCAGCCCCAGCATTTT
>TRBV2|TRBJ2-5|NA|NA
CASSEIRGPQETQYF
TGTGCCAGCAGTGAAATTCGGGGACCCCAAGAGACCCAGTACTTC
>TRBV5-5|TRBJ2-5|few|NA
CASSFFGQVQETQYF
TGTGCCAGCAGCTTTTTCGGGCAGGTTCAAGAGACCCAGTACTTC
>TRBV5-1|TRBJ2-3|few|NA
CASSLEVADSTDTQYF
TGCGCCAGCAGCTTGGAGGTGGCGGATAGCACAGATACGCAGTATTTT
>TRBV6-5|TRBJ2-1|NA|TRBD2
CASSYSPPGPGGNEQFF
TGTGCCAGCAGTTACTCCCCCCCAGGTCCGGGGGGCAATGAGCAGTTCTTC
>TRBV4-1|TRBJ2-5|few|NA
CASSQDFGGAQETQYF
TGCGCCAGCAGCCAAGATTTCGGGGGAGCCCAAGAGACCCAGTACTTC
>TRBV20-1|TRBJ1-1|few|NA
CSAPRTPGAEAFF
TGCAGTGCGCCCCGGACGCCCGGGGCGGAAGCTTTCTTT
>TRBV28|TRBJ1-2|few|NA
CASSSIQGFWGYTF
TGTGCCAGCAGTTCGATACAGGGTTTCTGGGGCTACACCTTC
>TRBV18|TRBJ1-1|few|NA
CASSRGQKNTEAFF
TGTGCCAGCTCACGAGGACAAAAAAACACTGAAGCTTTCTTT
>TRBV12-3/TRBV12-4|TRBJ1-1|NA|NA
CASNRGHPGAEAFF
TGTGCCAGCAACCGGGGACACCCAGGCGCTGAAGCTTTCTTT
>TRBV18|TRBJ2-1|NA|TRBD2
CASSPLSSGAINEQFF
TGTGCCAGCTCACCACTTTCCAGCGGGGCCATCAATGAGCAGTTCTTC
>TRBV7-2|TRBJ2-7|once|TRBD1
CASSFRTGGIEQYF
TGTGCCAGCAGCTTTCGGACAGGGGGCATCGAGCAGTACTTC
>TRBV9|TRBJ2-1|NA|NA
CASSVEVGGHNEQFF
TGTGCCAGCAGCGTAGAAGTGGGAGGCCACAATGAGCAGTTCTTC
>TRBV28|TRBJ1-2|few|NA
CASIDRQLYGYTF
TGTGCCAGCATCGACAGACAATTATATGGCTACACCTTC
>TRBV7-9|TRBJ2-5|NA|NA
CASSPAAYQETQYF
TGTGCCAGCAGCCCAGCAGCGTACCAAGAGACCCAGTACTTC
>TRBV7-2|TRBJ1-2|few|TRBD1
CASSLVGGQGHGYTF
TGTGCCAGCAGCTTAGTAGGGGGACAGGGACATGGCTACACCTTC
>TRBV20-1|TRBJ1-1|NA|NA
CSAPAGDWNTEAFF
TGCAGTGCCCCAGCAGGGGACTGGAACACTGAAGCTTTCTTT
>TRBV3-1|TRBJ2-4|NA|NA
CASSQFRSGAKNIQYF
TGTGCCAGCAGCCAATTCAGGTCGGGAGCCAAAAACATTCAGTACTTC
>TRBV5-6|TRBJ2-5|few|NA
CTSSRFGETQYF
TGTACCAGCAGCCGTTTCGGGGAGACCCAGTACTTC
>TRBV12-3/TRBV12-4|TRBJ1-2|NA|TRBD1
CASTGTAGGYTF
TGTGCCAGCACCGGGACAGCGGGTGGCTACACCTTC
>TRBV5-1|TRBJ2-3|few|NA
CASSWTGSTDTQYF
TGCGCCAGCAGCTGGACGGGTAGCACAGATACGCAGTATTTT
>TRBV9|TRBJ2-5|many|NA
CASSVGGRTQETQYF
TGTGCCAGCAGCGTAGGGGGACGGACCCAAGAGACCCAGTACTTC
>TRBV27|TRBJ1-5|NA|NA
CASSLSAGHNQPQHF
TGTGCCAGCAGTTTATCGGCGGGGCACAATCAGCCCCAGCATTTT
>TRBV20-1|TRBJ2-7|once|TRBD1
CSARLGTGSDEQYF
TGCAGTGCTAGATTGGGGACAGGGAGTGACGAGCAGTACTTC
>TRBV12-3/TRBV12-4|TRBJ1-4|NA|TRBD1
CASADRGNEKLFF
TGTGCCAGCGCGGACAGGGGTAATGAAAAACTGTTTTTT
>TRBV2|TRBJ2-3|NA|TRBD2
CARHVPGEQTSADTQYF
TGTGCCAGACATGTCCCGGGGGAGCAAACTAGCGCAGATACGCAGTATTTT
>TRBV28|TRBJ2-1|few|NA
CASRPAGQTYNEQFF
TGTGCCAGCAGGCCCGCGGGACAGACCTACAATGAGCAGTTCTTC
>TRBV6-1|TRBJ2-3|few|NA
CASSERTDFDTQYF
TGTGCCAGCAGTGAAAGGACCGACTTCGATACGCAGTATTTT
>TRBV29-1|TRBJ2-5|NA|TRBD2
CSVEGGLAGPSGGTQYF
TGCAGCGTTGAAGGGGGACTAGCGGGGCCAAGCGGAGGGACCCAGTACTTC
>TRBV12-5|TRBJ2-1|many|TRBD1
CASGLYQGANYNEQFF
TGTGCTAGTGGTTTGTATCAGGGGGCAAACTACAATGAGCAGTTCTTC
>TRBV12-3/TRBV12-4|TRBJ1-2|few|NA
CASSKRGANYGYTF
TGTGCCAGCAGCAAACGGGGGGCCAACTATGGCTACACCTTC
>TRBV20-1|TRBJ1-2|many|NA
CSARDRENYGYTF
TGCAGTGCTAGAGATAGGGAAAACTATGGCTACACCTTC
>TRBV24-1|TRBJ2-1|NA|NA
CATSDSGVRTYNEQFF
TGTGCCACCAGTGACTCCGGGGTTAGGACCTACAATGAGCAGTTCTTC